One sample yielded the 5 T cell receptor beta chains listed below, sequenced in a study of tumor-infiltrating lymphocytes in glioblastoma multiforme. Multiple V-beta primers and a C-beta primer amplified TCRB from RNA. Each CDR3 protein gets one entry after TCRdb re-called the multiplex PCR reads with MiXCR. The sample shows almost 15,000 distinct CDR3 sequences, about 69% of them seen only once. What was sequenced was brain tumor tissue. These receptors all stem from a male donor with glioblastoma.

V usage is TRBV12-3 or TRBV12-4 and J usage is TRBJ1-1; D is perhaps TRBD1 (5 bases). The CDR3 consists of 16 residues. Trimming removed 6 bases at V and 3 bases at J, with 20 bases between. CDR3 loop: CASSRRQGRLYTEAFF. The CDR3 coding sequence is TGTGCCAGCAGCCGACGCCAGGGACGGCTTTACACTGAAGCTTTCTTT.

This clonotype is medium-sized (0.01 to 0.1%) within its sample. The chain has TRBV6-6 and TRBJ2-7, with 10 bases that match TRBD1. CDR1 is MNHNY and CDR2 is SVGAGI in the germline V gene (reference sequence). CDR3 size: 16 residues. J gave up 3 bases and V 7 bases, and 12 bases lay outside the gene matches. The CDR3 loop is CASIYGTGVDSYEQYF. The CDR3, as DNA: TGTGCCAGCATATACGGGACAGGGGTCGATAGCTACGAGCAGTACTTC.

With regard to this clonotype: A much larger clone differs from this one at a single base, so this may be a read error. The CDR3 loop is CDSSLTDTQYF. CDR3 nucleotides: TGTGACAGCAGCCTCACAGATACGCAGTATTTT. This sequence joins TRBV13 and TRBJ2-3; D is unresolved. The CDR3 is made up of 11 amino acids. CDR1 PRHDT and CDR2 FYEKMQ come from the germline V gene (reference sequence).

This chain connects TRBV5-4 to TRBJ2-1; D is perhaps TRBD1 or TRBD2 (5 bases each). CDR1 is SGHNT and CDR2 is YYREEE in the germline V gene (reference sequence). V was cut by 3 bases and J by 10 bases, with 17 bases left in between. CDR3 length: 14 amino acids. CDR3 sequence (DNA): TGTGCCAGCAGCTCAAGAGGGACGTCGGGCGAGCAGTTCTTC. It specifies CASSSRGTSGEQFF.

This clonotype is labeled medium-sized (0.01 to 0.1%). The genes are TRBV29-1 and TRBJ2-2, with D uncertain. Trimming cost V 4 bases and J 2 bases, with 8 bases left between them. CDR3 length: 13 amino acids. Germline CDR1 SQVTM, CDR2 ANQGSEA. The CDR3 loop is CSVGSDNTGELFF. The CDR3 DNA reads TGCAGCGTTGGGAGCGACAACACCGGGGAGCTGTTTTTT.